The rows below give T cell receptor beta chains drawn from one sample of a study of T cell responses to AZD1222 COVID-19 vaccine. The table came from immunoSEQ multiplex PCR; TCRdb's copy has only in-frame clones and leaves some out. The sample has 90,000 to 150,000 clones; around 86% are singletons. Specimen: peripheral blood, collected on day 0 of AZD1222 vaccination. The receptors shown here come from an adult in good health. Both conserved end residues are part of each CDR3. The order of the fields is D gene, clone size, V gene, J gene, CDR3 DNA, CDR3 protein. A D gene is named only where the DNA matches it firmly. Only some rows state a clone size, as once, few, many or a class for expanded clones.

>TRBD2|.|TRBV9|TRBJ2-1
TGTGCCAGCAGCCCCCGAGCGGGGGCATCACTATACAATGAGCAGTTCTTC
CASSPRAGASLYNEQFF
>.|.|TRBV5-1|TRBJ2-5
TGCGCCAGCAGCACCGGACAGAGCGGGCAAGAGACCCAGTACTTC
CASSTGQSGQETQYF
>.|.|TRBV5-1|TRBJ2-7
TGCGCCAGCAGCTCAGTTCCAGGGGCCACCTACGAGCAGTACTTC
CASSSVPGATYEQYF
>.|.|TRBV7-9|TRBJ2-1
TGTGCCAGCAGCCCCAGGGGCGCACATGAGCAGTTCTTC
CASSPRGAHEQFF
>.|.|TRBV3-1/TRBV3-2|TRBJ1-3
TGTGCCAGCAGCCCGAATATATTAAAACAGTTCCAAGACTCCTCTGGAAACACCATATATTTT
CASSPNILKQFQDSSGNTIYF
>TRBD1|.|TRBV5-6|TRBJ1-6
TGTGCCAGCAGCCCGGGGACAGGGAATTCACCCCTCCACTTT
CASSPGTGNSPLHF
>.|.|TRBV2|TRBJ1-2
TGTGCCAGCAGTGAAAGACAGTTCTATGGCTACACCTTC
CASSERQFYGYTF
>.|once|TRBV5-1|TRBJ1-5
TGCGCCAGCAGCTTGGAGAGGGGCCCGTGGGATCAGCCCCAGCATTTT
CASSLERGPWDQPQHF
>TRBD2|once|TRBV7-9|TRBJ2-1
TGTGCCAGCAGGGCTAGCGGGGCCAATGAGCAGTTCTTC
CASRASGANEQFF
>.|.|TRBV6-2/TRBV6-3|TRBJ2-1
TGTGCCAGCAGTTACTCGAGTTATGTAGGGCTAGCGTACGGTGAGCAGTTCTTC
CASSYSSYVGLAYGEQFF
>TRBD1|.|TRBV10-3|TRBJ1-1
TGTGCCATCAGTGGAAGGGACAGCGGGTTAATGAACACTGAAGCTTTCTTT
CAISGRDSGLMNTEAFF
>TRBD1|.|TRBV7-9|TRBJ1-2
TGTGCCAGCAGCCCCAAGGGGGCGGGTGGCTACACCTTC
CASSPKGAGGYTF
>.|.|TRBV12-3/TRBV12-4|TRBJ1-2
TGTGCCAGCAGTTCAGAAGGCTATGGCTACACCTTC
CASSSEGYGYTF
>.|.|TRBV13|TRBJ2-2
TGTGCCAGCAGCTTCAGGAACACCGGGGAGCTGTTTTTT
CASSFRNTGELFF
>.|.|TRBV7-9|TRBJ1-1
TGTGCCAGCAGCTTAACGATTAACACTGAAGCTTTCTTT
CASSLTINTEAFF
>.|.|TRBV4-3|TRBJ2-2
TGCGCCAGCAGCCTGACACCGGGGCTCAGCGGGGAGCTGTTTTTT
CASSLTPGLSGELFF
>TRBD1|.|TRBV19|TRBJ1-1
TGTGCCAGTAGTGGTGGGACAGGGCGGGAAATGAACACTGAAGCTTTCTTT
CASSGGTGREMNTEAFF
>TRBD2|.|TRBV5-4|TRBJ2-7
TGTGCCAGCAGCTTACTAGCGGAACCCTCCTACGAGCAGTACTTC
CASSLLAEPSYEQYF
>TRBD2|once|TRBV7-9|TRBJ2-1
TGTGCCAGCAGCTTAGCGCTAGGCGGGGGAGGAGGTGAGCAGTTCTTC
CASSLALGGGGGEQFF
>.|.|TRBV19|TRBJ1-5
TGTGCCAGTAGTATAGGGCGGTATAGCAATCAGCCCCAGCATTTT
CASSIGRYSNQPQHF
>.|.|TRBV7-9|TRBJ2-7
TGTGCCAGCAGCTTTGACAGGAGCTCCTACGAGCAGTACTTC
CASSFDRSSYEQYF
>TRBD1|.|TRBV7-8|TRBJ1-2
TGTGCCAGCAGCCTGGGGACAGGGCCCTCCCCTCTTAACTATGGCTACACCTTC
CASSLGTGPSPLNYGYTF
>.|.|TRBV7-8|TRBJ1-6
TGTGCCAGCAGCTTACCCGGGGATTCTTCACCCCTCCACTTT
CASSLPGDSSPLHF
>TRBD1|once|TRBV4-1|TRBJ1-5
TGCGCCAGCAGCCAAGACCGGGGACAGGGCCAGAATAGCAATCAGCCCCAGCATTTT
CASSQDRGQGQNSNQPQHF
>TRBD1|.|TRBV3-1/TRBV3-2|TRBJ2-7
TGTGCCAGCAGCCAAGTAGGGGGCGGCACAGCCTACGAGCAGTACTTC
CASSQVGGGTAYEQYF
>.|.|TRBV5-5|TRBJ1-4
TGTGCCAGCAGCGCACCCGGCGGGAGAGAAAAACTGTTTTTT
CASSAPGGREKLFF
>TRBD1|.|TRBV7-6|TRBJ1-2
TGTGCCAGCAGCTTAGACGACAGGGGGTATGGCTACACCTTC
CASSLDDRGYGYTF
>.|once|TRBV7-2|TRBJ1-2
TGTGCCAGCAGCCCCCAGGGAGGCCATGGCTACACCTTC
CASSPQGGHGYTF
>TRBD2|.|TRBV7-2|TRBJ2-7
TGTGCCAGCAGCTTCAGGGCGGGGGGTGCCTACGAGCAGTACTTC
CASSFRAGGAYEQYF
>TRBD1|.|TRBV5-6|TRBJ1-4
TGTGCCAGCAGCTTGGGGACAGGCCCAGCAACTAATGAAAAACTGTTTTTT
CASSLGTGPATNEKLFF
>TRBD1|.|TRBV4-1|TRBJ1-2
TGCGCCAGCAGCCTCGGACAGGGGGATGGCTACACCTTC
CASSLGQGDGYTF
>.|.|TRBV6-5|TRBJ1-3
TGTGCCACCAAGTTCTATAGCTCTGGAAACACCATATATTTT
CATKFYSSGNTIYF